The 24 T cell receptor beta chains reported below all come from one sample, sequenced in a study of identical twins. TCRdb recomputed calls from the 5' RACE reads with MiXCR, one row per CDR3 protein. The table includes around 240,000 distinct CDR3 sequences, 10% to 13% detected once. Sequencing was carried out using memory T cells sorted from blood. The receptors were sampled from a man in his fifties in good health.

Within the sample, this clonotype is medium-sized. V usage is TRBV12-3 or TRBV12-4 and J usage is TRBJ1-5; D might be TRBD1 (5 bases). Trimming shortened V by 8 bases and J by 6 bases, and 20 bases separated the two germline ends. CDR3 length: 15 residues. The CDR3: CASSLEGQGGQPQHF. DNA for the CDR3: TGTGCCAGCTCCCTTGAGGGGCAGGGAGGTCAGCCCCAGCATTTT.

The sample holds many counts of this clonotype. The V and J genes are TRBV5-5 and TRBJ1-1; a weak D match, TRBD1 (5 bases). The CDR3 runs 12 residues. Looked up from germline, CDR1 is SGHKS and CDR2 is YYEKEE (reference sequence). V dropped 4 bases and J dropped 6 bases, with 10 bases sitting between them. The CDR3 protein is CASSLRVSEAFF. The DNA for the CDR3 is TGTGCCAGCAGCCTCAGGGTCTCTGAAGCTTTCTTT.

At least ten counts were recorded for this clonotype. V usage is TRBV3-1 and J usage is TRBJ2-1; possibly TRBD2 for D (5 bases). The germline V gene encodes CDR1 LGHDT and CDR2 YNNKEL (reference sequence). Trimming left V 0 bases short and J 2 bases short, with 23 bases between. This CDR3 has 20 amino acids. The CDR3 nucleotides are TGTGCCAGCAGCCAAGACCCCTCAAGATACGTGGGAGCTACCTACAATGAGCAGTTCTTC. It specifies CASSQDPSRYVGATYNEQFF.

The table lists this clonotype with many counts. The CDR3 region is CASSPRSTEAFF. The CDR3 DNA is TGTGCCAGCAGCCCGCGATCCACTGAAGCTTTCTTT. The chain carries TRBV5-5 and TRBJ1-1; D is undetermined. The CDR3 length is 12 residues. V dropped 4 bases and J dropped 4 bases, with 8 bases sitting between them. Germline V gene sequence: CDR1 SGHKS, CDR2 YYEKEE (reference sequence).

This clonotype was seen many times. The chain joins TRBV2 to TRBJ1-1; 7 nucleotides agree with TRBD1. V was clipped by 6 bases and J by 6 bases; unmatched bases: 13. The length of the CDR3 is 15 residues. Germline V gene lookup returns CDR1 SNHLY and CDR2 FYNNEI. The CDR3 DNA reads TGTGCCAGCAGGACGGAGGGGGCGGTAAGTTCTGAAGCTTTCTTT. Encoded protein: CASRTEGAVSSEAFF.

The CDR3 DNA reads TGTGCCAGCAGGAAGGACTCGCCTTCACCCCTCCACTTT. Translation gives CASRKDSPSPLHF. The gene calls are TRBV6-1 and TRBJ1-6; no reliable D call. V lost 6 bases to trimming and J lost 9 bases, with 12 bases between them. This CDR3 region has 13 residues. Per germline, CDR1 MNHNS and CDR2 SASEGT.

This clonotype was seen at least ten times. The rearrangement links TRBV3-1 to TRBJ1-2, with D possibly matching TRBD1 (5 bases). CDR1 is LGHDT and CDR2 is YNNKEL in the germline V gene (reference sequence). The CDR3 runs 14 residues. V dropped 4 bases and J dropped 0 bases, with 9 bases sitting between them. In DNA form, the CDR3 reads TGTGCCAGCAGCCTCAGGGAAGCTAACTATGGCTACACCTTC. Amino acid sequence: CASSLREANYGYTF.

This clonotype was detected ten times or more. The chain uses TRBV5-1 and TRBJ2-2, with D perhaps TRBD2 (6 bases). V lost 4 bases and J lost 0, with 16 bases in between. Per the germline V gene, CDR1 is SGHRS and CDR2 is YFSETQ. The CDR3 contains 17 residues. For the CDR3, the DNA is TGCGCCAGCAGCCGGAGGGCCGGAGCGGCGAACACCGGGGAGCTGTTTTTT. This translates into CASSRRAGAANTGELFF. The complete variable domain, with remaining parts taken from reference TRBV5-1 and TRBJ2-2, reads KAGVTQTPRYLIKTRGQQVTLSCSPISGHRSVSWYQQTPGQGLQFLFEYFSETQRNKGNFPGRFSGRQFSNSRSEMNVSTLELGDSALYLCASSRRAGAANTGELFFGEGSRLTVL.

The chain couples TRBV9 to TRBJ2-3; 8 bases fit TRBD1. The trim removed 0 bases at V and 2 bases at J, leaving 2 bases unmatched. Germline assignment: CDR1 SGDLS and CDR2 YYNGEE. This CDR3 is built from 15 residues. In DNA form, the CDR3 reads TGTGCCAGCAGCGTAGGGACAGGGAACACAGATACGCAGTATTTT. Translating gives CASSVGTGNTDTQYF.

This clonotype showed up just a few times. The chain couples TRBV12-3 or TRBV12-4 to TRBJ2-3, with D hard to call. Trimming shortened V by 4 bases and J by 3 bases, and 11 bases separated the two germline ends. The CDR3 has 14 amino acids. CDR3 coding DNA: TGTGCCAGCAGTTCGGTAGAAGGTACAGATACGCAGTATTTT. This encodes CASSSVEGTDTQYF.

This chain links TRBV2 with TRBJ2-1, with 9 bases identical to TRBD1. Germline trimming cut 5 bases from V and 5 bases from J; bases unmatched to any gene: 10. This CDR3 is built from 16 residues. From germline, CDR1 is SNHLY and CDR2 FYNNEI. CDR3 region: CASSPTGGAYHNEQFF. The DNA for the CDR3 is TGTGCCAGCAGTCCTACAGGGGGCGCCTACCACAATGAGCAGTTCTTC.

V gene TRBV6-4 combines with J gene TRBJ2-1; 9 bases are shared with TRBD2. Losses at the gene ends were 4 bases for V and 9 bases for J; bases not matched to a gene: 4. In germline, CDR1 is MRHNA, CDR2 SNTAGT. The CDR3 totals 13 residues. The CDR3 loop reads CASSVLAGSEQFF. CDR3 nucleotides: TGTGCCAGCAGTGTACTAGCGGGCAGTGAGCAGTTCTTC.

This clonotype was seen many times. The chain has TRBV7-2 and TRBJ1-6; D perhaps matches TRBD1 (5 bases). The CDR3 is 15 residues long. Trimming cost V 5 bases and J 10 bases, with 18 bases left between them. CDR1 is SGHTA and CDR2 is FQGNSA in the germline V gene. CDR3 in amino acids: CASSHLNRGRSPLHF. CDR3 nucleotides: TGTGCCAGCAGCCACCTCAACCGGGGACGCTCACCCCTCCACTTT.

This clonotype was seen ten or more times. This rearrangement joins TRBV11-2 to TRBJ2-1; D ambiguous. V lost 5 bases and J 4 bases, leaving 12 bases between the germline ends. Germline CDR1 and CDR2: SGHAT and FQNNGV. This CDR3 is 14 amino acids long. The CDR3 loop reads CASSQWTAYNEQFF. The CDR3 region has the DNA TGTGCCAGCAGCCAGTGGACGGCGTACAATGAGCAGTTCTTC.

This clonotype occurred many times. This rearrangement joins TRBV10-2 to TRBJ2-7; TRBD2 matches 8 bases. The CDR3 is made up of 14 amino acids. The junction had 9 bases not matched to a gene; V was cut back by 6 bases and J by 5 bases. Germline CDR1 reads WSHSY; CDR2 reads SAAADI. CDR3 bases: TGCGCCAGCAGACCCCGGGGGGGGGAGAACGAGCAGTACTTC. Its protein product is CASRPRGGENEQYF.

The table lists this clonotype with a few counts. At one end, the junction sequence differs from germline, possibly due to a read error. CDR3 residues: CASSQGPAGGIHYGSTF. DNA of the CDR3: TGCGCCAGCAGCCAAGGTCCGGCAGGGGGGATTCACTATGGCTCCACCTTC. The chain uses TRBV4-1 and TRBJ1-2, with 7 nucleotides matching TRBD1. Germline V gene sequence: CDR1 MGHRA, CDR2 YSYEKL. The CDR3 runs 17 residues.

This clonotype came up many times. The chain is built from TRBV20-1 and TRBJ2-1; no reliable D call. Trimming stripped 5 bases from V and 1 base from J, with 12 bases between. CDR1 is DFQATT and CDR2 is SNEGSKA in the germline V gene (reference sequence). The CDR3 spans 14 residues. CDR3 DNA: TGCAGTGCTCCCCACCCGTTGTCCTACAATGAGCAGTTCTTC. Amino acid sequence: CSAPHPLSYNEQFF.

This clonotype was counted a few times. The rearrangement uses TRBV7-9 and TRBJ1-2, with D hard to call. This CDR3 comprises 17 residues. Trimming pared 7 bases from V and 6 bases from J, leaving 27 bases between. CDR1 is SEHNR and CDR2 is FQNEAQ in the germline V gene (reference sequence). The CDR3 sequence: CASIKGRIPVRVDGYTF. The CDR3 DNA follows: TGTGCCAGCATAAAAGGCAGGATACCGGTGCGGGTGGATGGCTACACCTTC.

In its sample, this clonotype was seen a few times. The V gene is TRBV5-1, the J gene TRBJ2-1; TRBD2 is a possible D gene (7 bases). The CDR3 spans 14 residues. V was cut by 0 bases and J by 8 bases, with 12 bases left in between. Per the germline V gene, CDR1 is SGHRS and CDR2 is YFSETQ. The CDR3 DNA follows: TGCGCCAGCAGCTTGGGGCTAGGGGGGGATGAGCAGTTCTTC. Its protein product is CASSLGLGGDEQFF.

This clonotype was observed at least ten times. J is TRBJ1-1 and V is TRBV12-3 or TRBV12-4; unclear D gene. The V gene lost 2 bases and the J gene lost 1 base, with 8 bases spanning the gap. This CDR3 spans 14 amino acids. CDR3 bases: TGTGCCAGCAGTTTACGGGCGGGGAACACTGAAGCTTTCTTT. Translating gives CASSLRAGNTEAFF.

The V call is TRBV7-2, the J call TRBJ1-2; TRBD1 is a possible D gene (6 bases). The V gene lost 5 bases and the J gene lost 4 bases, with 14 bases spanning the gap. Per germline, CDR1 SGHTA and CDR2 FQGNSA. There are 14 residues in the CDR3. The CDR3 region is CASSPGTRSYGYTF. The CDR3 DNA reads TGTGCCAGCAGCCCTGGGACACGGTCCTATGGCTACACCTTC.

V is TRBV6-2 or TRBV6-3 and J is TRBJ1-1; TRBD1 agrees at 10 bases. V dropped 5 bases and J dropped 5; count of bases not matched to a gene: 11. The germline V gene has CDR1 MNHEY and CDR2 SVGEGT. The CDR3 sequence is 16 residues long. The CDR3 sequence: CASSGPGQGRWTEAFF. CDR3 coding DNA: TGTGCCAGCAGTGGGCCGGGACAGGGGAGGTGGACTGAAGCTTTCTTT.

This clonotype has just a few counts. The rearrangement joins TRBV3-1 to TRBJ2-7; 11 nucleotides align to TRBD1. CDR1 and CDR2 (germline): LGHDT, YNNKEL (reference sequence). The CDR3 runs to 13 residues. V trimming: 4 bases; J trimming: 10 bases; junction bases outside the gene matches: 6. The CDR3 DNA reads TGTGCCAGCAGCCTCGGACAGGGGGCGACACAGTACTTC. It specifies CASSLGQGATQYF.

This clonotype showed up many times. The gene calls are TRBV5-1 and TRBJ1-1, with TRBD1 identical over 7 bases. Germline CDR1 is SGHRS and CDR2 is YFSETQ. J lost 1 base, V lost 2 bases, and 5 bases had no gene match. CDR3 length: 15 amino acids. This CDR3 reads CASSLAGTANTEAFF. CDR3 sequence (DNA): TGCGCCAGCAGCTTAGCCGGGACAGCGAACACTGAAGCTTTCTTT.